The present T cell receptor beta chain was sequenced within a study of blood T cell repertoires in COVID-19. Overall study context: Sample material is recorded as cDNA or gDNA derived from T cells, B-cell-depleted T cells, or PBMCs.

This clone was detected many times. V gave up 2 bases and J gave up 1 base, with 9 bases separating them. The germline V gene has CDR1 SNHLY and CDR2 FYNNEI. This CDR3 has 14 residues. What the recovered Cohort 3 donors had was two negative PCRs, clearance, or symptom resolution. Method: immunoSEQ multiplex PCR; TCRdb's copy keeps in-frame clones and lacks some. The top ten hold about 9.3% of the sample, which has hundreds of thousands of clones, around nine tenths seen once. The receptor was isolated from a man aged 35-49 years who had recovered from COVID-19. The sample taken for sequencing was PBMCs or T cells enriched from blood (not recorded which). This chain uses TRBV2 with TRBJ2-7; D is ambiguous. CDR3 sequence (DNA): TGTGCCAGCAGTGAATGGATACAGTCCTACGAGCAGTACTTC. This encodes CASSEWIQSYEQYF.